The rows below give T cell receptor beta chains drawn from one sample of a study of graft-versus-host responses after intestinal transplantation. Here immunoSEQ multiplex PCR was the method, and the copy in TCRdb shows in-frame clones only, minus some. This sample has some 77,000 clones, with 92% found just once. Sequences were derived from PBMCs, sampled 98 days after intestinal transplantation. These receptors were obtained from a human patient who received an intestinal transplant, so some T cells may come from the graft donor. The CDR3 runs from the conserved cysteine through the conserved F or W. The D gene is left open where the match is weak. Rows give clone size only sometimes, using once, few, many, or a class for an expanded clone.

TRBV2,NA,TRBJ2-2,once,CASSEGGGGLPTGELFF,TGTGCCAGCAGTGAAGGGGGCGGCGGGCTACCCACCGGGGAGCTGTTTTTT
TRBV13,TRBD2,TRBJ2-7,NA,CASSLGLADYEQYF,TGTGCCAGCAGCTTAGGACTAGCGGATTACGAGCAGTACTTC
TRBV5-8,NA,TRBJ2-7,NA,CASNWGYEQYF,TGTGCCAGCAATTGGGGGTACGAGCAGTACTTC
TRBV30,NA,TRBJ1-1,NA,CAWSNEGTEAFF,TGTGCCTGGTCGAACGAGGGGACTGAAGCTTTCTTT
TRBV6-6,TRBD1,TRBJ1-6,NA,CASSRDREDSPLHF,TGTGCCAGCAGTCGGGACAGGGAGGATTCACCCCTCCACTTT
TRBV11-1,NA,TRBJ2-7,NA,CASSLAYEQYF,TGTGCCAGCAGCTTAGCCTACGAGCAGTACTTC
TRBV12-5,TRBD1,TRBJ1-5,NA,CASGLVVPDRGGNQPQHF,TGTGCTAGTGGTTTGGTGGTACCAGACAGGGGAGGCAATCAGCCCCAGCATTTT
TRBV9,TRBD2,TRBJ2-5,few,CASSGGGAGETQYF,TGTGCCAGCAGCGGCGGGGGGGCCGGGGAGACCCAGTACTTC
TRBV15,NA,TRBJ1-1,NA,CATSRAGRENTEAFF,TGTGCCACCAGCAGAGCGGGGAGGGAGAACACTGAAGCTTTCTTT
TRBV16,NA,TRBJ2-3,NA,CASVRGVDTDTQYF,TGTGCCAGCGTACGTGGGGTCGACACAGATACGCAGTATTTT
TRBV6-6,NA,TRBJ2-3,NA,CASSYSGEPDTQYF,TGTGCCAGCAGTTACTCAGGCGAGCCAGATACGCAGTATTTT
TRBV9,TRBD2,TRBJ2-5,NA,CASSVGALAGGGETQYF,TGTGCCAGCAGCGTCGGGGCCTTAGCGGGAGGGGGTGAGACCCAGTACTTC
TRBV5-1,NA,TRBJ2-5,NA,CASSSTGFQETQYF,TGCGCCAGCAGCTCAACAGGTTTCCAAGAGACCCAGTACTTC
TRBV5-6,TRBD2,TRBJ2-1,NA,CASSLFGTSYNEQFF,TGTGCCAGCAGCTTGTTCGGGACTAGCTACAATGAGCAGTTCTTC
TRBV7-8,TRBD2,TRBJ2-5,NA,CAGGTRQETQYF,TGTGCCGGCGGGACTAGACAAGAGACCCAGTACTTC
TRBV11-1,NA,TRBJ2-7,NA,CASTLGPYEQYF,TGTGCCAGCACCCTCGGCCCCTACGAGCAGTACTTC
TRBV4-1,TRBD1,TRBJ1-5,NA,CASSQDRDRAGYSNQPQHF,TGCGCCAGCAGCCAAGATAGGGACAGGGCGGGTTATAGCAATCAGCCCCAGCATTTT
TRBV6-5,TRBD2,TRBJ2-7,NA,CASSYISGRNEQYF,TGTGCCAGCAGTTACATCAGCGGGAGGAACGAGCAGTACTTC
TRBV13,TRBD2,TRBJ2-1,NA,CASSPWTSGRYYNEQFF,TGTGCCAGCAGCCCCTGGACTAGCGGGCGATACTACAATGAGCAGTTCTTC
TRBV6-5,TRBD1,TRBJ1-5,NA,CASSPGTGVQPQHF,TGTGCCAGCAGTCCCGGGACAGGGGTTCAGCCCCAGCATTTT